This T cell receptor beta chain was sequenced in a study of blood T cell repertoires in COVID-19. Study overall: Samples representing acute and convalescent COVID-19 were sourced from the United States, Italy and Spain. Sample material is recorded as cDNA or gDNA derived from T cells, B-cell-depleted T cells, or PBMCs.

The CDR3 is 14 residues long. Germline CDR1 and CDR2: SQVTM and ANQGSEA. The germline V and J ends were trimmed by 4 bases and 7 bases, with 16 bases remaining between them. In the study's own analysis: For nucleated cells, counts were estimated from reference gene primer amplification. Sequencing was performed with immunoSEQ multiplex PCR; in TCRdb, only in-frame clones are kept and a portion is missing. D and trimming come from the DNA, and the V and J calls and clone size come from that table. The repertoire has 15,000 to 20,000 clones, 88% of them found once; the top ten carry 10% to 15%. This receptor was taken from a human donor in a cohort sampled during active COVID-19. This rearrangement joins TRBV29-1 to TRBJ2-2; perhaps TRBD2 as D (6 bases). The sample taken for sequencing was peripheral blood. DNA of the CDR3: TGCAGCGTTGCGGAGGGGTCCTCACTCGGGGAGCTGTTTTTT. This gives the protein CSVAEGSSLGELFF.